A single sample gave rise to the 27 T cell receptor beta chains below, sequenced in a study of blood T cell repertoires in COVID-19. Assay used: immunoSEQ multiplex PCR; TCRdb lists only in-frame clones, some missing. The sample holds about 180,000 clones, 70% to 90% seen once. Sequenced sample: peripheral blood. These receptors all come from a human donor with active or convalescent COVID-19. The donor label of this sample is uncertain.

This chain uses TRBV6-2 or TRBV6-3 with TRBJ1-1; D remains unclear. The CDR3 sequence is 14 residues long. CDR1 and CDR2 (germline): MNHEY, SVGEGT. V lost 4 bases and J 1 base, leaving 10 bases between the germline ends. CDR3 sequence (DNA): TGTGCCAGCAGTTCCCTCTTTTCGAACACTGAAGCTTTCTTT. Protein sequence: CASSSLFSNTEAFF.

The table lists this clone with a count of one. This sample also contains other DNA sequences that code for the same CDR3. The V and J genes are TRBV5-4 and TRBJ2-5; a possible D gene is TRBD1 (7 bases). V was trimmed by 4 bases and J by 1 base, leaving 11 bases between them. CDR3 length: 14 residues. Germline values: CDR1 SGHNT, CDR2 YYREEE (reference sequence). The CDR3 DNA reads as TGTGCCAGCAGCCCCCAGGGGGGCCAAGAGACCCAGTACTTC. This codes for CASSPQGGQETQYF.

This clone was recorded once. The genes are TRBV7-3 and TRBJ2-1; 11 nucleotides agree with TRBD2. This CDR3 is built from 14 residues. Germline assignment: CDR1 SGHTA and CDR2 FQGTGA. The V gene end was trimmed by 2 bases and the J gene end by 7 bases; junction bases not matched to a gene: 1. Here the CDR3 reads CASSLLAGGNEQFF. The CDR3 DNA reads TGTGCCAGCAGCTTACTAGCGGGAGGTAATGAGCAGTTCTTC.

The chain employs TRBV5-1 and TRBJ2-1; 13 bases match TRBD2. There are 15 residues in the CDR3. Germline V gene lookup returns CDR1 SGHRS and CDR2 YFSETQ. The V gene end was trimmed by 4 bases and the J gene end by 15 bases; junction bases not matched to a gene: 13. The CDR3 is CASSGGLAGEPIPFF. DNA of the CDR3: TGCGCCAGCAGCGGCGGACTAGCGGGGGAACCCATCCCGTTCTTC.

This chain joins TRBV24-1 and TRBJ2-7, with TRBD2 identical over 8 bases. CDR1 and CDR2 from the germline V gene are KGHDR and SFDVKD. The V gene end was trimmed by 1 base and the J gene end by 1 base; junction bases not matched to a gene: 5. The CDR3 totals 16 residues. The CDR3 bases are TGTGCCACCAGTGATTTTAAAAGCGGGAGTTCCTACGAGCAGTACTTC. This gives the protein CATSDFKSGSSYEQYF.

J is TRBJ2-7 and V is TRBV6-5; TRBD1 aligns across 8 bases. Germline-derived CDR1 and CDR2 are MNHEY and SVGAGI. The CDR3 is 15 amino acids. V was clipped by 9 bases and J by 6 bases; unmatched bases: 16. CDR3 loop: CASKRSGQDPFEQYF. CDR3 nucleotide sequence: TGTGCCAGTAAACGATCGGGACAGGACCCTTTCGAGCAGTACTTC.

The rearrangement links TRBV2 to TRBJ2-7; D might be TRBD1 (7 bases). CDR1 is SNHLY and CDR2 is FYNNEI in the germline V gene. CDR3 size: 15 residues. Trimming pared 6 bases from V and 0 bases from J, leaving 15 bases between. The CDR3 here is CASSGRQGGSYEQYF. Written as DNA, the CDR3 is TGTGCCAGCAGCGGCCGGCAGGGGGGCTCCTACGAGCAGTACTTC.

V is TRBV27 and J is TRBJ2-1; D is ambiguous. The CDR3 has 15 residues. Germline CDR1 MNHEY, CDR2 SMNVEV (reference sequence). Between the trimmed V and J ends, which lost 5 bases and 0 bases, there was a span of 11 bases. CDR3 sequence (DNA): TGTGCCAGCAGTCCAGACTCCCTCTCCTACAATGAGCAGTTCTTC. It specifies CASSPDSLSYNEQFF.

The V gene is TRBV5-1, the J gene TRBJ2-4, with 7 bases matching TRBD2. This CDR3 spans 14 amino acids. The V and J ends lost 10 bases and 9 bases, in that order; junction bases with no gene match: 16. CDR1 SGHRS and CDR2 YFSETQ come from the germline V gene. The CDR3 DNA reads TGCGCCTCCAAAGTGGGGGGAGGGCCGTCCATTCAGTACTTC. Translation gives CASKVGGGPSIQYF. Looking up the rest from reference TRBV5-1 and TRBJ2-4 gives the full variable domain: KAGVTQTPRYLIKTRGQQVTLSCSPISGHRSVSWYQQTPGQGLQFLFEYFSETQRNKGNFPGRFSGRQFSNSRSEMNVSTLELGDSALYLCASKVGGGPSIQYFGAGTRLSVL.

The chain uses TRBV4-3 and TRBJ2-7, with 12 bases identical to TRBD2. The CDR3 loop spans 15 amino acids. Germline CDR1 is LGHNA and CDR2 is YSLEER. The junction had 7 bases not matched to a gene; V was cut back by 6 bases and J by 4 bases. CDR3 protein: CASSPTSGGPYEQYF. In DNA form, the CDR3 reads TGCGCCAGCAGTCCGACTAGCGGGGGACCTTACGAGCAGTACTTC.

The rearrangement uses TRBV19 and TRBJ2-7, with TRBD2 matching over 8 bases. Looked up from germline, CDR1 is LNHDA and CDR2 is SQIVND (reference sequence). The V gene end was trimmed by 8 bases and the J gene end by 3 bases; junction bases not matched to a gene: 9. The CDR3 totals 14 residues. This chain's CDR3 is CASQAVAGSYEQYF. Written as DNA, the CDR3 is TGTGCCAGTCAGGCCGTAGCGGGGAGCTACGAGCAGTACTTC. The entire variable domain, with the rest obtained from reference TRBV19 and TRBJ2-7, is as follows: DGGITQSPKYLFRKEGQNVTLSCEQNLNHDAMYWYRQDPGQGLRLIYYSQIVNDFQKGDIAEGYSVSREKKESFPLTVTSAQKNPTAFYLCASQAVAGSYEQYFGPGTRLTVT.

A single count supports this clone. The rearrangement links TRBV6-5 to TRBJ1-3; TRBD1 is a possible D gene (5 bases). V lost 5 bases to trimming and J lost 4 bases, with 12 bases between them. CDR3 length: 14 amino acids. CDR1 is MNHEY, CDR2 SVGAGI, per germline. CDR3 protein: CASSPGHSGNTIYF. The CDR3 DNA reads as TGTGCCAGCAGTCCCGGACATTCAGGAAACACCATATATTTT.

CDR3 residues: CATSVGRGSDYGYTF. CDR3 nucleotide sequence: TGTGCCACCAGCGTGGGGAGGGGGTCGGACTATGGCTACACCTTC. The chain recombines TRBV15 with TRBJ1-2, with a weak D call TRBD1 (6 bases). Trimming took off 5 bases at V and 3 bases at J, with 16 bases between the two ends. This CDR3 is built from 15 residues. Germline CDR1 reads LNHNV; CDR2 reads YYDKDF (reference sequence).

The V gene is TRBV12-5, the J gene TRBJ1-4; D is perhaps TRBD1 (5 bases). Germline CDR1 reads LGHNT; CDR2 reads FRNRAP. CDR3 length: 16 amino acids. Trimming took 6 bases from V and 7 from J, leaving 21 bases between them. CDR3 residues: CASGQGGVFRGEKLFF. The CDR3 DNA reads TGTGCTAGTGGGCAGGGCGGGGTATTCAGAGGTGAAAAACTGTTTTTT.

This clone was seen more than once but under ten times. The chain links TRBV5-1 to TRBJ1-1, with 7 positions matching TRBD1. This CDR3 has 14 residues. Unmatched junction bases numbered 4, after V lost 0 bases and J lost 5 bases. Germline V lookup: CDR1 SGHRS, CDR2 YFSETQ. The CDR3 loop reads CASSLATGRTEAFF. The CDR3 DNA reads as TGCGCCAGCAGCTTGGCGACAGGGAGGACTGAAGCTTTCTTT.

At least ten counts were recorded for this clone. In the same sample, other DNA sequences code for this CDR3. This rearrangement joins TRBV4-1 to TRBJ2-7; 11 bases are shared with TRBD2. The trim removed 3 bases at V and 2 bases at J, leaving 3 bases unmatched. The CDR3 runs 15 residues. Germline CDR1 reads MGHRA; CDR2 reads YSYEKL. CDR3 sequence: CASSQGTSGAYEQYF. In DNA form, the CDR3 reads TGCGCCAGCAGCCAGGGGACTAGCGGCGCCTACGAGCAGTACTTC.

The chain combines TRBV11-3 with TRBJ2-7; a weak D match, TRBD2 (6 bases). V lost 1 base and J lost 2, with 9 bases in between. This CDR3 has 14 residues. CDR1 and CDR2 from the germline V gene are SGHNT and YENEEA. The CDR3 nucleotides are TGTGCCAGCAGCTTAGGCGGGATTACCTACGAGCAGTACTTC. Its protein is CASSLGGITYEQYF.

This clone occurred once. This rearrangement joins TRBV5-6 to TRBJ1-1; D unresolved. Germline V gives CDR1 SGHDT, CDR2 YYEEEE. Trimming stripped 4 bases from V and 1 base from J, with 8 bases between. This CDR3 region has 13 residues. The CDR3 region has the DNA TGTGCCAGCAGCCCCCCCGGGAACACTGAAGCTTTCTTT. It codes for CASSPPGNTEAFF.

This chain uses TRBV20-1 with TRBJ1-6, with D perhaps matching TRBD1 (5 bases). This CDR3 contains 15 residues. CDR1 is DFQATT, CDR2 SNEGSKA, per germline (reference sequence). Trimming cost V 3 bases and J 4 bases, with 13 bases left between them. CDR3 region: CSASPGGAYNSPLHF. CDR3 DNA: TGCAGTGCTAGTCCGGGAGGGGCTTATAATTCACCCCTCCACTTT.

CDR3 bases: TGCGCCAGCAGCTTGAGCCTAGCGGGAGGGGAGACCCAGTACTTC. Its protein product is CASSLSLAGGETQYF. J is TRBJ2-5 and V is TRBV5-1; 12 bases fit TRBD2. The CDR3 extends over 15 amino acids. Germline CDR1 SGHRS, CDR2 YFSETQ. Germline trimming cut 1 base from V and 5 bases from J; bases unmatched to any gene: 3. Full variable domain (outside the CDR3, taken from reference TRBV5-1 and TRBJ2-5): KAGVTQTPRYLIKTRGQQVTLSCSPISGHRSVSWYQQTPGQGLQFLFEYFSETQRNKGNFPGRFSGRQFSNSRSEMNVSTLELGDSALYLCASSLSLAGGETQYFGPGTRLLVL.

The rearrangement links TRBV5-1 to TRBJ2-3; perhaps TRBD2 as D (6 bases). Germline V CDR1 and CDR2: SGHRS, YFSETQ. The length of the CDR3 is 14 residues. Trimming took 6 bases from V and 2 from J, leaving 13 bases between them. CDR3 DNA sequence: TGCGCCAGCAATGTGGGGGAGGCCACAGATACGCAGTATTTT. Encoded protein: CASNVGEATDTQYF.

The rearrangement links TRBV2 to TRBJ1-2, with a tentative D call TRBD1 (5 bases). The germline CDR1 and CDR2 sequences are SNHLY and FYNNEI. The CDR3 length is 13 residues. V dropped 1 base and J dropped 2 bases, with 5 bases sitting between them. The CDR3 DNA sequence: TGTGCCAGCAGTGAAGACAGGAACTATGGCTACACCTTC. It is translated as CASSEDRNYGYTF.

This clone came up a few times. The chain combines TRBV28 with TRBJ2-7, with D hard to call. Trimming cost V 4 bases and J 3 bases, with 4 bases left between them. CDR1 is MDHEN, CDR2 SYDVKM, per germline. The CDR3 covers 11 residues. Here the CDR3 DNA reads TGTGCCAGCAGTTCCCACTACGAGCAGTACTTC. Protein: CASSSHYEQYF. Filled out from reference TRBV28 and TRBJ2-7, the complete variable domain reads DVKVTQSSRYLVKRTGEKVFLECVQDMDHENMFWYRQDPGLGLRLIYFSYDVKMKEKGDIPEGYSVSREKKERFSLILESASTNQTSMYLCASSSHYEQYFGPGTRLTVT.

This chain joins TRBV19 and TRBJ1-4, with D uncertain. Deletions cut 3 bases from V and 0 bases from J, with 11 bases between. The CDR3 runs 16 residues. Germline V gene sequence: CDR1 LNHDA, CDR2 SQIVND (reference sequence). Here the CDR3 DNA reads TGTGCCAGTAGTATCGGCAGACTTGCAACTAATGAAAAACTGTTTTTT. Protein product: CASSIGRLATNEKLFF. Complete variable domain (other parts from reference TRBV19 and TRBJ1-4): DGGITQSPKYLFRKEGQNVTLSCEQNLNHDAMYWYRQDPGQGLRLIYYSQIVNDFQKGDIAEGYSVSREKKESFPLTVTSAQKNPTAFYLCASSIGRLATNEKLFFGSGTQLSVL.

The rearrangement links TRBV5-5 to TRBJ2-2; D perhaps matches TRBD2 (6 bases). The V gene's germline CDR1 is SGHKS and CDR2 YYEKEE (reference sequence). The CDR3 runs 16 residues. The V end lost 3 bases, the J end lost 7 bases, and 19 bases lay between the germline ends. CDR3: CASSWTGAPGGGELFF. CDR3 in DNA: TGTGCCAGCAGCTGGACCGGGGCCCCCGGGGGCGGGGAGCTGTTTTTT.

This chain links TRBV13 with TRBJ2-7; D possibly corresponds to TRBD1 (6 bases). Trimming pared 5 bases from V and 4 bases from J, leaving 12 bases between. The CDR3 is 13 residues long. CDR1 is PRHDT, CDR2 FYEKMQ, per germline (reference sequence). The CDR3 DNA reads as TGTGCCAGCAGCCTGGGACACGGATACGAGCAGTACTTC. It is translated as CASSLGHGYEQYF.

The rearrangement joins TRBV6-7 to TRBJ2-7; possible D gene TRBD1, 7 bases. TRBV6-7 is an open reading frame, and its role is uncertain. Trimming shortened V by 2 bases and J by 0 bases, and 14 bases separated the two germline ends. CDR3 length: 16 residues. The CDR3 DNA follows: TGTGCCAGCAGTTACCAGGGGGGTCCGAGCTCCTACGAGCAGTACTTC. It codes for CASSYQGGPSSYEQYF.